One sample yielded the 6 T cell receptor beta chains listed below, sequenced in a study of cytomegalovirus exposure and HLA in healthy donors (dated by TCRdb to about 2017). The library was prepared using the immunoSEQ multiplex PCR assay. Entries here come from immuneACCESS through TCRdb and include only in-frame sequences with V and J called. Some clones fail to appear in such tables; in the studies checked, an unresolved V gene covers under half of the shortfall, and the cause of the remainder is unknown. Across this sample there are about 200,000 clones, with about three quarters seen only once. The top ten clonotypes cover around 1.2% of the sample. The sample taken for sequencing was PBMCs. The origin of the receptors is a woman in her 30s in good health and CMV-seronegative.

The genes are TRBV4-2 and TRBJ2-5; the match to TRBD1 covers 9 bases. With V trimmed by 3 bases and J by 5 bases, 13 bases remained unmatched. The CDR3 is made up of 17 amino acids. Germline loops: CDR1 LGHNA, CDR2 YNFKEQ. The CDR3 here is CASSHKGTGTIGETQYF. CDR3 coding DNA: TGTGCCAGCAGCCACAAGGGGACAGGGACGATCGGGGAGACCCAGTACTTC.

The CDR3 DNA follows: TGTGCCAGCAGCCAATCGGGACTCCCCAGCACAGATACGCAGTATTTT. Amino acids: CASSQSGLPSTDTQYF. The rearrangement joins TRBV4-2 to TRBJ2-3; perhaps TRBD2 as D (6 bases). The V gene's germline CDR1 is LGHNA and CDR2 YNFKEQ. V lost 2 bases, J lost 0 bases, and 12 bases lay in between. The CDR3 runs to 16 residues.

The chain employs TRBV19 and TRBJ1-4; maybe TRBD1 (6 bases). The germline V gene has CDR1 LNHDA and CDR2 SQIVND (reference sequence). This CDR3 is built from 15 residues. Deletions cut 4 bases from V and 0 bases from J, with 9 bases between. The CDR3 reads CASSTRQATNEKLFF. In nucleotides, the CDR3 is TGTGCCAGTAGTACTCGACAGGCAACTAATGAAAAACTGTTTTTT.

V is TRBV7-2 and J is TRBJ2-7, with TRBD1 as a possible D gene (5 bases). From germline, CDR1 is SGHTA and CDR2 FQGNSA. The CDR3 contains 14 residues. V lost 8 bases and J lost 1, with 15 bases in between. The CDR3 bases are TGTGCCAGCCGTCAGGGTCTCTCTTCCTACGAGCAGTACTTC. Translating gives CASRQGLSSYEQYF. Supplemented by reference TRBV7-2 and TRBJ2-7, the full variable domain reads GAGVSQSPSNKVTEKGKDVELRCDPISGHTALYWYRQSLGQGLEFLIYFQGNSAPDKSGLPSDRFSAERTGGSVSTLTIQRTQQEDSAVYLCASRQGLSSYEQYFGPGTRLTVT.

The DNA of the CDR3 is TGTGCCAGCAGCCGACTCTTACAGGGTTATGATACGCAGTATTTT. Residues: CASSRLLQGYDTQYF. The chain uses TRBV27 and TRBJ2-3; weak D call: TRBD1 (6 bases). V was clipped by 6 bases and J by 6 bases, with 19 bases between them. CDR3 size: 15 residues. The germline CDR1 and CDR2 sequences are MNHEY and SMNVEV (reference sequence).

The CDR3 DNA is TGCGCCAGCAGCGGGACCGGGACAGGAGTTGAAAAACTGTTTTTT. This codes for CASSGTGTGVEKLFF. The rearrangement links TRBV5-1 to TRBJ1-4; 8 positions match TRBD1. Unmatched junction bases numbered 9, after V lost 4 bases and J lost 7 bases. The CDR3 length is 15 residues. Germline-derived CDR1 and CDR2 are SGHRS and YFSETQ.